Listed below are T cell receptor beta chains from one sample, sequenced in a study of CD8+CD57+ T cells in acquired aplastic anemia. MiXCR, run by TCRdb on the reads, gives a single entry per CDR3 protein. The data contain around 200,000 distinct CDR3 sequences, approximately 50% of them singletons. The source material was sorted CD4+, CD8+, or CD8+CD57+ T cells (not recorded which) from PBMCs. The receptors originated from a human donor in good health, serving as a control. CDR3s leave out the opening cysteine and the closing phenylalanine or tryptophan.

>TRBJ1-6|TRBV12-3/TRBV12-4
ASGLETGWRSPLH
>TRBJ1-4|TRBV7-3
ASSSGQGFGEKLF
>TRBJ2-1|TRBV7-9
ASSPAGGVTYNERF
>-|TRBV19
ASRGHQGYQPQH
>TRBJ1-4|TRBV7-2
ASMAGTANEKLF
>TRBJ2-7|TRBV5-6
ASSSQGEGYEQY
>TRBJ2-5|TRBV24-1
ATSDWDRGATETQY
>TRBJ2-7|TRBV24-1
ATSDRGQGADYEQY
>TRBJ2-7|TRBV5-1
ASSLEGGTGVSYEQY
>TRBJ1-2|TRBV10-2
ASSQTSVYFCATHRTGEGYGYT
>TRBJ1-5|TRBV4-1
ASSQDGRYQPQH
>TRBJ2-7|TRBV27
ASSPRGAFSYEQY
>TRBJ2-3|TRBV7-9
ASNSPNQGGDTQY
>TRBJ1-1|TRBV29-1
SAATGDYEAF
>TRBJ1-1|TRBV10-2
ASEGGDRGYTEAF
>TRBJ1-6|TRBV7-2
ASSLGRGTDYNSPLH
>TRBJ2-7|TRBV4-3
ASSPARYHEQY
>TRBJ2-5|TRBV7-6
ASSSLAGGPSQETQY
>TRBJ1-1|TRBV24-1
ATVGVSRGVPEAF
>TRBJ1-5|TRBV6-5
ASRGGGAYSSQPQH
>TRBJ1-2|TRBV20-1
SAIGRGDYGYT
>TRBJ2-5|TRBV19
ASSWGGTVKETQY
>TRBJ2-7|TRBV5-1
ASTAGQGSYEQY
>TRBJ2-3|TRBV19
ATRTSGTSTDTQY
>TRBJ1-3|TRBV9
ASSVTPMGGSGNTIY
>TRBJ2-3|TRBV2
ASLYYSTDTQY
>TRBJ1-2|TRBV20-1
SATPGFGYT
>TRBJ2-5|TRBV2
ASIPGTVQETQY
>TRBJ2-2|TRBV10-3
AISVRGTDAGELF
>TRBJ2-7|TRBV19
ASSPWTSGGRYEQY
>TRBJ1-1|TRBV5-1
ASSFSRETEAF